Listed below are T cell receptor beta chains from one sample, sequenced in a study of OX40 agonist ivuxolimab in advanced cancers. Here immunoSEQ multiplex PCR was the method, and the copy in TCRdb shows in-frame clones only, minus some. The sample lists 65,000 to 70,000 clones, approximately 85% occurring once. The sequencing here drew on CD4+ or CD8+ T cells sorted from blood, taken in a trial of the OX40 agonist ivuxolimab. The receptors shown here come from an adult with an advanced solid tumor such as melanoma, head and neck, liver or kidney cancer. Both conserved end residues are part of each CDR3. A D gene is named only where the DNA matches it firmly. Size is omitted from some rows. Given values are once, few, many or a class for expanded clones.

j_call cdr3_length clone_size d_call v_call cdr3_nt cdr3_aa
TRBJ1-2 14 - - TRBV21-1 TGTGCCAGCAGCAAGGGACAGCCTAACTATGGCTACACCTTC CASSKGQPNYGYTF
TRBJ2-7 16 - TRBD2 TRBV5-4 TGTGCCAGCGGCAATAATGGGGGACTAGGGGGGCAGGAGCAGTACTTC CASGNNGGLGGQEQYF
TRBJ2-1 15 - TRBD2 TRBV7-2 TGTGCCAGCAGCTACCAGGGACTAGTCTTCAATGAGCAGTTCTTC CASSYQGLVFNEQFF
TRBJ2-2 16 - - TRBV7-2 TGTGCCAGCAGCTCGCCACTCTCTCACTACACCGGGGAGCTGTTTTTT CASSSPLSHYTGELFF
TRBJ1-1 14 once - TRBV28 TGTGCCAGCAGCCCCCCCGCCGGAGTCTATGAAGCTTTCTTT CASSPPAGVYEAFF
TRBJ1-1 13 - TRBD1 TRBV29-1 TGCAGCTCCTCGAGGGGACAGGAGTCTTCAGCTTTCTTT CSSSRGQESSAFF
TRBJ1-6 15 - TRBD1 TRBV10-3 TGTGCCATCAGAATGGGACAGGACTATAATTCACCCCTCCACTTT CAIRMGQDYNSPLHF
TRBJ1-5 13 - - TRBV2 TGTGCCAGCAGTGATTCGGTGTATCAGCCCCAGCATTTT CASSDSVYQPQHF
TRBJ1-5 13 - - TRBV28 TGTGCCAGCAGTTACTATAGCAATCAGCCCCAGCATTTT CASSYYSNQPQHF
TRBJ2-7 14 - - TRBV28 TGTGCCAGCGGAAAGAGGCAGGGTAACCACGAGCAGTACTTC CASGKRQGNHEQYF
TRBJ2-5 14 - - TRBV6-5 TGTGCCAGCAGCCCTGGGGGTAATCAAGAGACCCAGTACTTC CASSPGGNQETQYF
TRBJ2-1 13 - - TRBV7-9 TGTGCTGTGGGAGACCGACGGAAGAATGAGCAGTTCTTC CAVGDRRKNEQFF
TRBJ1-1 13 - TRBD1 TRBV10-3 TGTGCCATCTCTTGGGACAGGGTCACTGAAGCTTTCTTT CAISWDRVTEAFF
TRBJ2-1 11 - - TRBV25-1 TGTGCCAGCAGCCCCCTTGATGAGCAGTTCTTC CASSPLDEQFF
TRBJ1-2 14 - TRBD1 TRBV10-3 TGTGCCATCAGCGGACAGGGGGAGGGCTATGGCTACACCTTC CAISGQGEGYGYTF
TRBJ1-5 14 - - TRBV28 TGTGCCAGCAGAGGGGGGCTGGGCAATCAGCCCCAGCATTTT CASRGGLGNQPQHF
TRBJ2-5 15 - - TRBV7-9 TGTGCCAGCAGCTTAGCTCGGACGGTCAAAGAGACCCAGTACTTC CASSLARTVKETQYF
TRBJ2-1 14 - TRBD1 TRBV7-6 TGTGCCAGCACCCGGACAGGGGTCGGGAATGAGCAGTTCTTC CASTRTGVGNEQFF
TRBJ1-5 13 - TRBD1 TRBV5-1 TGCGCCAGCAGCCGTACAGGGGATCAGCCCCAGCATTTT CASSRTGDQPQHF
TRBJ2-7 13 - TRBD2 TRBV19 TGTGGCCGGGCGGGAGGGCTATCCCACGAGCAGTACTTC CGRAGGLSHEQYF
TRBJ2-7 15 - - TRBV19 TGTGCCACTTCCACTACAGGGCAAATGTCCTACGAGCAGTACTTC CATSTTGQMSYEQYF
TRBJ2-1 13 - - TRBV5-4 TGTGCCAGCAGCTTAGCGTTGGGGAATGAGCAGTTCTTC CASSLALGNEQFF
TRBJ2-2 13 - TRBD1 TRBV28 TGTGCCCCCTGGACAGGGGGTCACCGGGAGCTGTTTTTT CAPWTGGHRELFF
TRBJ1-4 14 - - TRBV18 TGTGCCAGCTCACCGAAGGGGGGGAATGAAAAACTGTTTTTT CASSPKGGNEKLFF
TRBJ1-1 14 - TRBD1 TRBV2 TGTGCCAGCAGCCCCAGGGGGCGCGGGACTGAAGCTTTCTTT CASSPRGRGTEAFF
TRBJ1-3 18 - TRBD1 TRBV7-2 TGTGCCAGCAGCTTGACAGGGCACCCAACAAGCTCTGGAAACACCATATATTTT CASSLTGHPTSSGNTIYF
TRBJ1-1 15 - TRBD1 TRBV7-9 TGTGCCAGCAGCTGGCGGGACAGGGCGAACACTGAAGCTTTCTTT CASSWRDRANTEAFF
TRBJ1-1 16 - TRBD1 TRBV10-3 TGTGCCATCAGTGAGGGACAGGGGGCTATTTACACTGAAGCTTTCTTT CAISEGQGAIYTEAFF
TRBJ1-4 18 - - TRBV7-8 TGTGCCAGCAGCTTAGGGGACCCAATTTTTGCAACTAATGAAAAACTGTTTTTT CASSLGDPIFATNEKLFF
TRBJ1-1 13 - - TRBV5-4 TGTGCCAGCAGCTTGACGGGCAACGTGAGAGCTTTCTTT CASSLTGNVRAFF
TRBJ2-5 13 - - TRBV29-1 TGCAGCGTTGTTCCGGCAGGGGTGGAGACCCAGTACTTC CSVVPAGVETQYF
TRBJ1-1 14 few - TRBV30 TGTGCCTGGAGTGTCTACAGCCCTAACACTGAAGCTTTCTTT CAWSVYSPNTEAFF
TRBJ1-1 16 once - TRBV7-3 TGTGCCAGCAGCTTTCCAACTCTGCTGGGAGGGACTGAAGCTTTCTTT CASSFPTLLGGTEAFF
TRBJ2-1 17 - TRBD2 TRBV5-1 TGCGCCAGCAGCCTCGGGACTAGCGGGGGGCATTACAATGAGCAGTTCTTC CASSLGTSGGHYNEQFF
TRBJ1-1 15 few - TRBV6-6 TGTGCCAGCAGTTATGGGGACACCAGGAACACTGAAGCTTTCTTT CASSYGDTRNTEAFF
TRBJ2-1 13 - - TRBV5-8 TGTGCCAGCAGCCGTCTAGTCGTCGATGAGCAGTTCTTC CASSRLVVDEQFF
TRBJ2-2 14 - TRBD1 TRBV15 TGTGCCACCAGCAGCCCGACAGGGGCCGGGGAGCTGTTTTTT CATSSPTGAGELFF
TRBJ1-2 13 - - TRBV7-8 TGTGCCAGCAGCTCCCAACGGGGTACGAGCTACACCTTC CASSSQRGTSYTF
TRBJ2-7 14 few - TRBV4-1 TGCGCCAGCAGCCCCGGCGCCTTCTCCTACGAGCAGTACTTC CASSPGAFSYEQYF
TRBJ2-3 16 - TRBD2 TRBV5-1 TGCGCCAGCAGCGTTAACGGACTAGTGAGCACAGATACGCAGTATTTT CASSVNGLVSTDTQYF
TRBJ2-5 15 - - TRBV11-2 TGTGCCAGCAGCTTTTCTGGCGCTGATACAGAGACCCAGTACTTC CASSFSGADTETQYF
TRBJ2-2 15 - - TRBV28 TGTGCCAGCAGTTTGGTCAGGGGAAACACCGGGGAGCTGTTTTTT CASSLVRGNTGELFF
TRBJ1-1 17 - TRBD1 TRBV28 TGTGCCAGCAGACCGTCAGGGGGTGAGGGCCTCAACACTGAAGCTTTCTTT CASRPSGGEGLNTEAFF
TRBJ2-6 15 - - TRBV9 TGTGCCAGCAGCCTCCAGGGGATTGGGGCCAACGTCCTGACTTTC CASSLQGIGANVLTF
TRBJ1-4 15 - TRBD1 TRBV28 TGTGCCAGCAGGGGACAGGGGAGGAAGAGCGAAAAACTGTTTTTT CASRGQGRKSEKLFF
TRBJ2-4 16 - - TRBV5-1 TGCGCCAGCAGCTTGGCTTCGGGCTGGGGCAAAAACATTCAGTACTTC CASSLASGWGKNIQYF
TRBJ2-5 14 - TRBD1 TRBV5-5 TGTGCCAGCAGCTTGCCCGACAGGGAAGAGACCCAGTACTTC CASSLPDREETQYF
TRBJ2-3 18 - - TRBV6-1 TGTGCCAGCAGTGAAGCCTTCCCCGGGACTTGGCCGCCGGGTACGCAGTATTTT CASSEAFPGTWPPGTQYF
TRBJ1-6 12 - - TRBV19 TGTGCCAGTAGTATATCTGGATCACCCCTCCACTTT CASSISGSPLHF
TRBJ2-2 16 - TRBD1 TRBV7-2 TGTGCCAGCAGCCACAGACAGGGGCTGAACACCGGGGAGCTGTTTTTT CASSHRQGLNTGELFF